This T cell receptor (beta chain) was sequenced during a study of blood T cell repertoires in COVID-19. Study context: There were acute and convalescent COVID-19 samples, and they came from the United States, Italy and Spain. T cells, B-cell-depleted T cells, or PBMCs supplied cDNA or gDNA.

Per the authors' pipeline: Using reference gene primer amplification, nucleated cell counts were estimated. Produced via immunoSEQ multiplex PCR; TCRdb's table is partial and in-frame only. Clone size and V and J calls were adopted from that table, with D and trimming inferred from the DNA. The sample includes fewer than 35,000 clones, around 93% of them seen just once. CDR3 size: 15 residues. Germline V gene sequence: CDR1 SEHNR, CDR2 FQNEAQ (reference sequence). J was trimmed by 3 bases and V by 4 bases; bases with no gene match: 4. Material for sequencing was peripheral blood. This clonotype was obtained from a human donor with active COVID-19. The donor label of this sample is uncertain. This chain uses TRBV7-9 with TRBJ2-3; 10 bases line up with TRBD1. As DNA, the CDR3 is TGTGCCAGCAGCTCCGGGACAGGGGTAACAGATACGCAGTATTTT. Residues: CASSSGTGVTDTQYF.